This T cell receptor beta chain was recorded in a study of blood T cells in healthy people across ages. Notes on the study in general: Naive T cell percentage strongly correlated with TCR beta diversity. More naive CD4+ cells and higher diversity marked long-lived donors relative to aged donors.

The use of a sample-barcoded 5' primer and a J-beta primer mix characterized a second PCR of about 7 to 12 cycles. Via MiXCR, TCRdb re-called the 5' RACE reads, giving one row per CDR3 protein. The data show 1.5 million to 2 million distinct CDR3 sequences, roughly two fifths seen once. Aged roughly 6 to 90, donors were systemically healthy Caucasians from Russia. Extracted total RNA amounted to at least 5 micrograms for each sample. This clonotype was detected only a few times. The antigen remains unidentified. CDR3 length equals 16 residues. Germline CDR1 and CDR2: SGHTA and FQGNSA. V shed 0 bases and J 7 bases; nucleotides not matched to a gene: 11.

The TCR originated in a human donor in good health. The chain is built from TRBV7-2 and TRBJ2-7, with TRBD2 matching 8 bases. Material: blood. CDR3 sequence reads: CASSLALVGGAREQYF. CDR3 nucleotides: TGTGCCAGCAGCTTAGCGCTAGTCGGGGGGGCGCGGGAGCAGTACTTC.